This TCR beta chain stems from a study of blood T cell repertoires in COVID-19. Trimming stripped 6 bases from V and 7 bases from J, with 12 bases between. The length of the CDR3 is 13 residues. Germline V gives CDR1 MNHNY, CDR2 SVGAGI (reference sequence). Authors' data handling: Amplification with reference gene primers provided the estimates of nucleated cell counts. TCRdb's table, derived via immunoSEQ multiplex PCR, lists solely in-frame clones and lacks some. V and J calls and clone size are given by that table; D and trimming were obtained from the DNA. The table lists around 15,000 clones, about 77% of them singletons.

This chain connects TRBV6-6 to TRBJ1-4, with D tentatively TRBD1 (6 bases). The source of this sequence is a human donor in a cohort sampled during active COVID-19. Specimen: peripheral blood. This chain's CDR3 is CASSPGQSEKLFF. CDR3 sequence (DNA): TGTGCCAGCAGCCCCGGACAGTCTGAAAAACTGTTTTTT.